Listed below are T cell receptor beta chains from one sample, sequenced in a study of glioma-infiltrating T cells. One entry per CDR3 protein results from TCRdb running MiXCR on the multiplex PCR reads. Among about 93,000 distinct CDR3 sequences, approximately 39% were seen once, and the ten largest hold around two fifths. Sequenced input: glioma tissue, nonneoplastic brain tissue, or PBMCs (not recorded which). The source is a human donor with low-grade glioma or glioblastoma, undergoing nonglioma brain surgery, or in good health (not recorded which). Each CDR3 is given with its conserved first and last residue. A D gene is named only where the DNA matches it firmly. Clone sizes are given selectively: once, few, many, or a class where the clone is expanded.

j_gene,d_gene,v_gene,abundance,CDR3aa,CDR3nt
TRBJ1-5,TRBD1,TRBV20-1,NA,CSATRIGGQPQRF,TGCAGTGCCACCAGGATCGGGGGACAGCCCCAGCGTTTT
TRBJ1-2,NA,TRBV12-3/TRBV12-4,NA,CASSLPSTGPGYTF,TGTGCCAGCAGCTTACCTTCTACAGGTCCCGGCTACACCTTC
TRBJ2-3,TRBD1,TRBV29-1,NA,CSAMGQGIDTQYF,TGCAGCGCGATGGGACAGGGGATAGATACGCAGTATTTT
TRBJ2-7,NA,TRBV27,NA,CASRPGTYEQYF,TGTGCCAGTCGTCCGGGAACCTACGAGCAGTACTTC
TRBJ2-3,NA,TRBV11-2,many,CASRSPGSDTQYF,TGTGCCAGCAGGTCACCAGGGTCAGATACGCAGTATTTT
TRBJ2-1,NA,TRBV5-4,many,CASSLEGLGGHNEQFF,TGTGCCAGCAGCTTGGAAGGACTAGGGGGCCACAATGAGCAGTTCTTC
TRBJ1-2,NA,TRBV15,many,CATSRDLVGSHMWYTF,TGTGCCACCAGCAGAGATTTGGTGGGCAGCCATATGTGGTACACCTTC
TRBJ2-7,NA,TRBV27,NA,CARPSGTGVNEQYF,TGTGCCAGACCATCGGGCACCGGGGTCAACGAGCAGTACTTC
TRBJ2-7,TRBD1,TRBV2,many,CASKRQGNYEQYF,TGTGCCAGCAAACGACAGGGTAACTACGAGCAGTACTTC
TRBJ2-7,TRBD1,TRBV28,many,CASSPPGQGRYEQYF,TGTGCCAGCAGTCCACCGGGACAGGGGCGGTACGAGCAGTACTTC
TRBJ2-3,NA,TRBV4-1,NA,CASSLLGGVKDTQYF,TGTGCCAGCAGTCTACTCGGGGGCGTCAAGGATACGCAGTATTTT
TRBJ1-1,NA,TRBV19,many,CASSIRLTSMNTEASF,TGTGCCAGTAGTATCCGATTGACATCTATGAACACTGAAGCTTCCTTT
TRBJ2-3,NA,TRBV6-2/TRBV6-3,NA,CSSSDLLSTDTQYF,TGTTCCAGCAGTGACCTCCTGAGCACAGATACGCAGTATTTT
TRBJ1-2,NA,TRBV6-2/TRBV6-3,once,CASSYESGTYGYTF,TGTGCCAGCAGTTACGAAAGCGGAACGTATGGCTACACCTTC
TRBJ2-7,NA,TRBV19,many,CASSIVVRDGEQYF,TGTGCCAGTAGTATAGTGGTCAGGGACGGCGAGCAGTACTTC
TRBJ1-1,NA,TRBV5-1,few,CASSFETGRRTEAFF,TGCGCCAGCAGCTTCGAAACAGGTCGCCGGACTGAAGCTTTCTTT
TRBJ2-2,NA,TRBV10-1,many,CASSEGGFTGELFF,TGCGCCAGCAGTGAAGGAGGGTTCACCGGGGAGCTGTTTTTT
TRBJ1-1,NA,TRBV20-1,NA,CSARMVGGGTGAFF,TGCAGTGCTAGAATGGTGGGGGGCGGGACTGGAGCTTTCTTT
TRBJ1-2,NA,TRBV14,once,CDSSRDRLYGYTF,TGTGACAGCAGCCGCGACAGACTATATGGCTACACCTTC
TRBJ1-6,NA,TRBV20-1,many,CSARHWTESSYNSPLHF,TGCAGTGCTAGGCACTGGACTGAGAGCTCCTATAATTCACCCCTCCACTTT
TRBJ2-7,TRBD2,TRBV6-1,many,CASSPPGTSVHEQYF,TGTGCCAGCAGTCCGCCCGGGACTAGCGTTCACGAGCAGTACTTC
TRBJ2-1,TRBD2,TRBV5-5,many,CASSFTGTSGSNEQFF,TGTGCCAGCAGCTTTACAGGGACTAGCGGGAGCAATGAGCAGTTCTTC
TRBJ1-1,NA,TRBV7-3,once,CASGQVDIGFSRYTEAFF,TGCGCCAGCGGCCAAGTGGATATTGGGTTTTCGCGGTACACTGAAGCTTTCTTT
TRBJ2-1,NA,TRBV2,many,CASRGWGEQFF,TGTGCCAGCAGAGGGTGGGGTGAGCAGTTCTTC
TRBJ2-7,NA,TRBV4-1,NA,CASSLSGRGGEQYF,TGCGCCAGCAGTTTATCGGGCAGGGGAGGTGAGCAGTACTTC
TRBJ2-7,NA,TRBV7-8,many,CASSLTGVSYEQYF,TGTGCCAGCAGCTTAACAGGAGTCTCGTACGAGCAGTACTTC
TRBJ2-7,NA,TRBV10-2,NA,CASNRSEQYF,TGCGCGAGCAATAGGAGCGAGCAGTACTTC
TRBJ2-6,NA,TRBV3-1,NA,CDSSHYSSGANVLTF,TGTGACAGTAGCCACTACAGCTCTGGGGCCAACGTCCTGACTTTC
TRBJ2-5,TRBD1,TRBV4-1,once,CASSPFRQGYQEAQYF,TGCGCCAGCAGCCCATTCCGACAGGGCTACCAAGAGGCCCAGTACTTC
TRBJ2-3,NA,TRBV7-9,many,CASSLLAGAYTDTQYF,TGTGCCAGCAGCTTATTGGCGGGGGCCTACACGGATACGCAGTATTTT
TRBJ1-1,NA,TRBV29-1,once,CSAHLPDTEAFF,TGCAGCGCTCATCTCCCGGACACTGAAGCTTTCTTT
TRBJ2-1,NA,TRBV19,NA,CASSHRGVHNEQFF,TGTGCCAGTAGTCACAGAGGGGTACACAATGAGCAGTTCTTC
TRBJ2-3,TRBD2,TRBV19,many,CASSIAGGVGTDTQYF,TGTGCCAGTAGTATAGCGGGGGGAGTGGGCACAGATACGCAGTATTTT
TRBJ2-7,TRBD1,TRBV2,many,CASRDRVYEQYF,TGTGCCAGCAGGGACAGGGTTTACGAGCAGTACTTC
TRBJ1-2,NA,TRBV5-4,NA,CASSLVSSNYGHTF,TGTGCCAGCAGCTTGGTTTCGAGTAACTATGGCCACACCTTC
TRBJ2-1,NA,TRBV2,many,CASSNRWTGLNEQFF,TGTGCCAGCAGTAACCGTTGGACGGGCCTGAATGAGCAGTTCTTC
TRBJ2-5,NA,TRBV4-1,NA,CASSRAPGQGTQYF,TGCGCCAGCAGCCGAGCCCCGGGGCAAGGGACCCAGTACTTC
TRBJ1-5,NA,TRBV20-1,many,CSASRRGNQPQHF,TGCAGTGCTAGTAGACGGGGCAATCAGCCCCAGCATTTT
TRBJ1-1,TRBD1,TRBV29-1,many,CSGRQGFTEAFF,TGCAGCGGGAGACAGGGTTTCACTGAAGCTTTCTTT
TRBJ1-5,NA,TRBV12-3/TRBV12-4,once,CASSSTAVEGKPQHF,TGTGCCAGCAGTTCTACAGCGGTCGAGGGGAAGCCCCAGCATTTT
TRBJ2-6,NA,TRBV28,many,CASSFERSGANVLTF,TGTGCCAGCAGTTTTGAGAGATCTGGGGCCAACGTCCTGACTTTC
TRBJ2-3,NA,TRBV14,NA,CASSQGWRADSGEQYF,TGTGCCAGCAGCCAAGGTTGGAGGGCCGATTCCGGGGAGCAGTATTTT
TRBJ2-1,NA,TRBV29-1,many,CSVEDPGQSSYNEQFF,TGCAGCGTTGAAGACCCCGGACAGAGCTCCTACAATGAGCAGTTCTTC
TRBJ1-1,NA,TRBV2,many,CASGVGLNTEAFF,TGTGCCAGCGGAGTAGGACTGAACACTGAAGCTTTCTTT
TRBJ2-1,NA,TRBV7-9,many,CASSPEGGSYNEQFF,TGTGCCAGCAGCCCGGAGGGGGGGTCCTACAATGAGCAGTTCTTC
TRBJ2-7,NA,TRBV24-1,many,CATSDSYTYEQYF,TGTGCCACCAGTGACTCGTACACCTACGAGCAGTACTTC
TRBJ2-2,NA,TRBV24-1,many,CATSGFGGELFF,TGTGCCACCAGTGGTTTCGGCGGGGAGCTGTTTTTT
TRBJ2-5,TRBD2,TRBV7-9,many,CASSPIAGGPETQYF,TGTGCCAGCAGCCCGATAGCGGGGGGGCCAGAGACCCAGTACTTC
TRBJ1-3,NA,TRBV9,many,CASSPSDSGNTIYF,TGTGCCAGCAGCCCCTCGGACTCTGGAAACACCATATATTTT
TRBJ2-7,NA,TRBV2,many,CASRLQGGISYEQYF,TGTGCCAGCAGGCTACAGGGGGGGATCTCCTACGAGCAGTACTTC